Presented here are 17 T cell receptor beta chains from one specimen sequenced in a study of T cell clonality in common variable immunodeficiency. Their specific antigens are unknown. Whole-study findings and limits: Fewer deletions and N-nucleotide insertions were reportedly seen in common variable immunodeficiency TCR beta sequences.

Clones were read by immunoSEQ multiplex PCR, and TCRdb kept only the in-frame ones, dropping some. The profile covers approximately 28,000 clones, none occurring a single time. The sequenced sample was peripheral blood mononuclear cells. These receptors were taken from a human donor with common variable immunodeficiency.

This clone was recorded at least ten times. The DNA ends 3 residues before the CDR3 does, and the rest of the CDR3 is filled in from the germline J gene. The chain couples TRBV19 to TRBJ2-3; the match to TRBD1 covers 8 bases. Germline V gene lookup returns CDR1 LNHDA and CDR2 SQIVND (reference sequence). Trimming took 1 base from V and 3 from J; bases not matched to a gene: 9. The length of the CDR3 is 17 residues. CDR3 residues: CASSIARTGRLTDTQYF. The CDR3 DNA, read in part, is TGTGCCAGTAGTATAGCCCGGACAGGGCGGTTGACAGATACG.

In its sample, this clone was seen many times. The read ends 3 residues shy of where the CDR3 ends; the end is completed using the germline J gene. V usage is TRBV11-2 and J usage is TRBJ2-7, with D uncertain. V lost 5 bases and J lost 5, with 13 bases in between. The CDR3 runs 13 residues. Germline V gives CDR1 SGHAT, CDR2 FQNNGV. This CDR3 reads CASSAHRADEQYF. CDR3 DNA, as far as it was read: TGTGCCAGCAGCGCTCATAGGGCTGACGAG.

This clone was seen only a few times. Read sequence stops 3 residues before the CDR3 end, and the germline J gene provides the missing end. The chain has TRBV6-1 and TRBJ1-2; no reliable D call. Germline V lookup: CDR1 MNHNS, CDR2 SASEGT. Trimming removed 2 bases from V and 3 bases from J, with 10 bases in between. The CDR3 has 14 amino acids. The sequenced CDR3 bases are TGTGCCAGCAGTGAAAAGGTTTCCCACTATGGC. Translated, it gives CASSEKVSHYG. The full CDR3 reads CASSEKVSHYGYTF.

Many counts were recorded for this clone. The read ends 3 residues shy of where the CDR3 ends; the end is completed using the germline J gene. This chain joins TRBV10-3 and TRBJ1-1; 8 bases are shared with TRBD1. The CDR3 spans 12 residues. The V gene's germline CDR1 is ENHRY and CDR2 SYGVKD. This chain's CDR3 is CAISELDREAFF. The CDR3 DNA, read in part, is TGTGCCATCAGTGAACTGGACAGGGAG.

This clone was seen many times. The CDR3 end is not reached by the read, which stops 3 residues before it; the germline J gene fills it in. The chain joins TRBV7-9 to TRBJ2-1, with D unresolved. The V gene lost 8 bases and the J gene lost 4 bases, with 15 bases spanning the gap. The V gene's germline CDR1 is SEHNR and CDR2 FQNEAQ (reference sequence). The CDR3 runs to 14 residues. The CDR3 spells CASHEGWAYNEQFF. The DNA read from the CDR3 is TGTGCCAGCCATGAAGGGTGGGCTTACAATGAG.

This clone came up many times. Read data end 3 residues before the CDR3 end; the end is taken from the germline J gene. The gene calls are TRBV6-1 and TRBJ1-6; 8 nucleotides line up with TRBD1. Germline V gives CDR1 MNHNS, CDR2 SASEGT. The junction had 7 bases not matched to a gene; V was cut back by 2 bases and J by 7 bases. This CDR3 is built from 16 residues. The CDR3 is CASSEKSGGRNSPLHF. CDR3 DNA (partial): TGTGCCAGCAGTGAAAAGTCAGGGGGCCGGAATTCACCC.

This clone was picked up many times. The sequenced fragment ends 3 residues before the CDR3 boundary, so the rest is inferred from the germline J gene. This rearrangement joins TRBV29-1 to TRBJ2-3, with a weak D call TRBD2 (6 bases). Trimming removed 3 bases at V and 3 bases at J, with 13 bases between. The CDR3 is made up of 14 amino acids. Germline values: CDR1 SQVTM, CDR2 ANQGSEA. Incomplete CDR3 DNA: TGCAGCGTTGAGGACTACGGCCCTACAGATACG. It translates to CSVEDYGPTDT. The entire CDR3 reads CSVEDYGPTDTQYF.

This clone was counted only a few times. From the germline J gene comes the end of the CDR3, since the read stops 3 residues before it. The chain links TRBV18 to TRBJ2-5; D not resolved. Germline V lookup: CDR1 KGHSH, CDR2 LQKENI. The germline V and J ends were trimmed by 0 bases and 1 base, with 9 bases remaining between them. The CDR3 is made up of 15 amino acids. Incomplete CDR3 DNA: TGTGCCAGCTCACCACCGGTGGCCCGCCAAGAGACC. Its translation: CASSPPVARQET. In full, the CDR3 is CASSPPVARQETQYF. Looking up the rest from reference TRBV18 and TRBJ2-5 gives the full variable domain: NAGVMQNPRHLVRRRGQEARLRCSPMKGHSHVYWYRQLPEEGLKFMVYLQKENIIDESGMPKERFSAEFPKEGPSILRIQQVVRGDSAAYFCASSPPVARQETQYFGPGTRLLVL.

This clone was counted ten times or more. The sequenced fragment ends 3 residues before the CDR3 boundary, so the rest is inferred from the germline J gene. This rearrangement joins TRBV29-1 to TRBJ2-1; 8 bases are shared with TRBD1. The germline V gene encodes CDR1 SQVTM and CDR2 ANQGSEA. The CDR3 extends over 15 amino acids. After removal of 4 bases from V and 2 bases from J, the junction contained 7 bases not matched to a gene. CDR3 sequence reads: CSVALQGATYNEQFF. The part of the CDR3 DNA that was read is TGCAGCGTTGCACTTCAGGGGGCGACCTACAATGAG.

This clone was found many times. CDR3 DNA (partial): TGTGCCAGCAGCCTCTCGGGACAGGGCGACCTTGAA. The encoded protein is CASSLSGQGDLE. The full CDR3 is CASSLSGQGDLEAFF. J is TRBJ1-1 and V is TRBV5-4, with TRBD1 matching 9 bases. The CDR3 extends 3 residues past the end of the read, so its final part is completed from the germline J gene. The germline gives CDR1 SGHNT, CDR2 YYREEE (reference sequence). With 4 bases clipped from V and 7 bases from J, the junction kept 11 bases outside the gene matches. CDR3 size: 15 residues.

This clone was seen many times. The read ends 3 residues shy of where the CDR3 ends; the end is completed using the germline J gene. This rearrangement joins TRBV19 to TRBJ1-5, with D hard to call. CDR3 length equals 17 residues. Germline V gives CDR1 LNHDA, CDR2 SQIVND (reference sequence). V lost 1 base, J lost 3 bases, and 16 bases lay in between. The part of the CDR3 DNA that was read is TGTGCCAGTAGTATAGTGTTTGGCAGTAGCGCCAATCAGCCC. It translates to CASSIVFGSSANQP. The CDR3 in its entirety is CASSIVFGSSANQPQHF.

This clone has a handful of counts. The read is 3 residues too short to cover the CDR3 end, so that end is filled in from the germline J gene. The chain recombines TRBV5-6 with TRBJ1-2; 7 nucleotides match TRBD1. Germline CDR1 SGHDT, CDR2 YYEEEE. CDR3 length: 13 amino acids. The DNA read from the CDR3 is TGTGCCAGCAGCTTGGGCCGGGACAGCGGC. Its protein is CASSLGRDSG. The CDR3 reads in full as CASSLGRDSGYTF.

In its sample, this clone was seen many times. The read ends 3 residues shy of where the CDR3 ends; the end is completed using the germline J gene. This chain uses TRBV19 with TRBJ2-3; TRBD2 agrees at 10 bases. This CDR3 is built from 18 residues. CDR1 and CDR2 from the germline V gene are LNHDA and SQIVND (reference sequence). The V gene end was trimmed by 3 bases and the J gene end by 6 bases; junction bases not matched to a gene: 15. The CDR3 is CASSIPERAGGPRDTQYF. The CDR3 DNA, read in part, is TGTGCCAGTAGTATTCCAGAACGAGCGGGAGGGCCACGGGATACG. Complete variable domain (other parts from reference TRBV19 and TRBJ2-3): DGGITQSPKYLFRKEGQNVTLSCEQNLNHDAMYWYRQDPGQGLRLIYYSQIVNDFQKGDIAEGYSVSREKKESFPLTVTSAQKNPTAFYLCASSIPERAGGPRDTQYFGPGTRLTVL.

This clone showed up many times. The read terminates 3 residues before the CDR3 end, so the remaining end is supplied by the germline J gene. The rearrangement links TRBV20-1 to TRBJ2-1; 11 nucleotides match TRBD1. CDR3 length: 14 residues. Germline trimming cut 6 bases from V and 7 bases from J; bases unmatched to any gene: 8. Germline assignment: CDR1 DFQATT and CDR2 SNEGSKA (reference sequence). The CDR3 sequence is CSARTGGDTNEQFF. The CDR3 bases that were read are TGCAGTGCAAGGACAGGGGGCGATACGAATGAG.

This clone has more than one count but fewer than ten. The read gets to within 3 residues of the CDR3 end, and the germline J gene fills in the rest. V usage is TRBV2 and J usage is TRBJ1-1; TRBD1 is a possible D gene (6 bases). Germline CDR1 is SNHLY and CDR2 is FYNNEI. This CDR3 has 14 amino acids. Deletions cut 6 bases from V and 3 bases from J, with 14 bases between. The CDR3 region is CASRGARGYTEAFF. CDR3 bases read: TGTGCCAGCAGAGGGGCCAGGGGTTACACTGAA.

This clone occurred many times. The CDR3 goes on 3 residues after the read ends, and that part is filled in from the germline J gene. The rearrangement uses TRBV19 and TRBJ1-5; a possible D gene is TRBD1 (6 bases). Per germline, CDR1 LNHDA and CDR2 SQIVND (reference sequence). The CDR3 contains 17 residues. Trimming removed 7 bases at V and 3 bases at J, with 22 bases between. The CDR3: CASNVRGARVSNQPQHF. Incomplete CDR3 DNA: TGTGCCAGTAACGTACGGGGGGCGCGAGTATCCAATCAGCCC. Based on the CDR3 plus reference TRBV19 and TRBJ1-5, the full variable domain is DGGITQSPKYLFRKEGQNVTLSCEQNLNHDAMYWYRQDPGQGLRLIYYSQIVNDFQKGDIAEGYSVSREKKESFPLTVTSAQKNPTAFYLCASNVRGARVSNQPQHFGDGTRLSIL.

In this sample, this clone turned up many times. The CDR3 is cut off 3 residues early in the read; its end comes from the germline J gene. This chain links TRBV10-3 with TRBJ2-1, with 7 bases matching TRBD1. CDR3 length equals 15 residues. Germline CDR1 is ENHRY and CDR2 is SYGVKD. J gave up 6 bases and V 6 bases, and 11 bases lay outside the gene matches. The chain's CDR3 is CAISPMRQGPNEQFF. CDR3 DNA, as far as it was read: TGTGCCATCAGCCCAATGAGACAGGGCCCCAATGAG.